The present T cell receptor (beta chain) was sequenced within a study of blood T cell repertoires in COVID-19. Some clones are missing from TCRdb's copy, which holds only in-frame ones; the method was immunoSEQ multiplex PCR. In the table there are about 130,000 clones, roughly four fifths of which are singletons. This CDR3 has 16 residues. CDR1 SGHRS and CDR2 YFSETQ come from the germline V gene. The germline V and J ends were trimmed by 3 bases and 4 bases, with 16 bases remaining between them. The gene calls are TRBV5-1 and TRBJ1-4, with D possibly matching TRBD1 (6 bases). The sequence was collected from a human donor in a cohort sampled during active COVID-19. Input material: peripheral blood. In DNA, the CDR3 is TGCGCCAGCAGCTCGATGGACAGAGACCATAATGAAAAACTGTTTTTT. Translated: CASSSMDRDHNEKLFF.